This TCR beta chain was sequenced in a study of T cell repertoires in cytomegalovirus infection. Study-level information: From public TCR beta signatures came an indication of both CMV infection and matching HLA type. Regarding the study as a whole: Summed frequency of public TCR beta families distinguished CMV carriers with the relevant HLA. There were HLA-C-restricted CMV-specific TCR beta clonotypes dominating the ex vivo response.

One entry per CDR3 protein results from TCRdb running MiXCR on the reads. In the table there are 450,000 to 650,000 distinct CDR3 sequences, more than 25% of which are singletons. Germline V lookup: CDR1 SGHNT, CDR2 YYREEE (reference sequence). The trim removed 1 base at V and 6 bases at J, leaving 6 bases unmatched. This CDR3 has 16 amino acids. In this sample, this clonotype turned up once. What it binds is not known. Sequenced input: PBMCs. This receptor was taken from a human donor in good health (CMV status not recorded). Some clones in this sample may be carry-over from other donors' samples. V usage is TRBV5-4 and J usage is TRBJ2-1, with 11 bases identical to TRBD1. CDR3 residues: CASSLYPGTGGNEQFF. The CDR3 coding sequence is TGTGCCAGCAGCTTGTATCCCGGGACAGGGGGCAATGAGCAGTTCTTC.